Below are 3 T cell receptor beta chains sequenced from a single sample in a study of blood T cells in healthy people across ages. Using a J-beta primer mix together with a sample-barcoded 5' primer, a second PCR was run for about 6 to 11 cycles. TCRdb itself ran the 5' RACE reads through MiXCR, one entry per CDR3 protein. The sample lists under 800,000 distinct CDR3 sequences; roughly 44% were seen once. Sequenced sample: blood. The receptor source for this set is a woman aged 55-70 years in good health.

This clonotype was detected only once. The rearrangement uses TRBV21-1 and TRBJ2-3; the table names TRBD2, a call not compared with the DNA. TRBV21-1 is noted as a pseudogene. The CDR3 spans 18 residues. This chain's CDR3 is CASSSLRGGSGRTDTQYF. CDR3 in DNA: TGTGCCAGCAGCTCCCTACGGGGCGGTAGCGGGCGCACAGATACGCAGTATTTT.

This clonotype was recorded at least ten times. The chain links TRBV25-1 to TRBJ2-7; the D gene is possibly TRBD1 (5 bases). Trimming left V 3 bases short and J 1 base short, with 13 bases between. Germline-derived CDR1 and CDR2 are MGHDK and SYGVNS. This CDR3 comprises 15 residues. DNA of the CDR3: TGTGCCAGCAGTGATAAGGGGCAGGGATCCTACGAGCAGTACTTC. This translates into CASSDKGQGSYEQYF.

This sequence joins TRBV28 and TRBJ2-7; 10 positions match TRBD2. J lost 0 bases, V lost 7 bases, and 3 bases had no gene match. Per germline, CDR1 MDHEN and CDR2 SYDVKM. The CDR3 extends over 14 amino acids. The CDR3 sequence: CASTLAGDSYEQYF. CDR3 sequence (DNA): TGTGCCAGCACCCTAGCGGGGGACTCCTACGAGCAGTACTTC.